This T cell receptor beta chain was sequenced in a study of T cells in tuberculosis. Turning to the study itself: T cells were selected with CD1B tetramers loaded with glucose monomycolate. A South African cohort included IGRA-negative adolescents, latently infected IGRA-positive adolescents and adults with active tuberculosis. Within 7 days of starting treatment, or before, PBMC were stored.

Germline V gene data show CDR1 as MGHRA and CDR2 as YSYEKL. V was clipped by 1 base and J by 7 bases, with 17 bases between them. CDR3 length: 17 residues. Sequencing used immunoSEQ multiplex PCR; TCRdb keeps in-frame clones, though not all of them. Among roughly 35,000 clones listed, approximately 90% were seen once. The time point denotes: new active TB diagnosis, blood taken before or within 7 days of starting treatment. Each donor contributed roughly 92,000 T cells on average, unsorted. This clone was observed a single time. This receptor was identified in an adult with tuberculosis. Some clones in this sample may be carry-over from other donors' samples. V usage is TRBV4-1 and J usage is TRBJ1-6; the D gene is possibly TRBD1 (5 bases). The specimen comprised PBMCs, sampled at tuberculosis diagnosis. The CDR3 DNA reads TGCGCCAGCAGCCAAGTTCCTCGGCAGGGACTCAATTCACCCCTCCACTTT. Encoded protein: CASSQVPRQGLNSPLHF.